This is a list of T cell receptor beta chains from one sample in a study of T cells in Graves' hyperthyroidism and ophthalmopathy. TCRdb reanalysed the multiplex PCR reads using MiXCR and keeps one entry per CDR3 protein. The sample carries about 290,000 distinct CDR3 sequences, approximately 19% recorded once. Source material: blood. Every receptor here comes from a man in his fifties or sixties with Graves' ophthalmopathy. Each CDR3 is given without its conserved first and last residue.

TRBV5-6	ASSLVGNSNQPQH
TRBV30	ASLERGYT
TRBV20-1	SATTGESINEQF
TRBV24-1	ATSGSPSSYNEQF
TRBV5-1	ASSLGTGLSSYEQY
TRBV6-4	ASSDSHGGTGNEQF
TRBV2	ASSPGRGDNEQF
TRBV10-2	ASKGLAGLETQY
TRBV28	ASSSGVETQY
TRBV7-8	ASSLDSFSEQY
TRBV3-1	ASSPYGRKNTEAF
TRBV19	ASRWLGNTEAF
TRBV6-1	ASSEEPGQY
TRBV6-5	ASSYSAGLGGTQY
TRBV28	ASSLWGMTGQETQY
TRBV13	ASSMDSPSSGANVLT
TRBV18	ASSPPTNTGELF
TRBV20-1	SAKVTGTGEGYGYT
TRBV27	ASSPDLRSKQY
TRBV12-3/TRBV12-4	ASSPRRGKGHNEQF
TRBV29-1	SVDGGGGYT
TRBV5-6	ASSPGQFGQPQH
TRBV27	ASSRRDFYEQY
TRBV5-6	ASTRQVIETQY
TRBV7-9	ASSPAGVGNQPQH
TRBV5-4	AFRREGAKNIQY
TRBV11-1	ASSLGALGANEQF
TRBV5-1	ASSFGARGETQY